One sample yielded the 32 T cell receptor beta chains listed below, sequenced in a study of blood T cell repertoires in COVID-19. TCRdb keeps only in-frame clones here, not all; method: immunoSEQ multiplex PCR. Of approximately 76,000 clones listed, around four fifths are singletons. Sequencing input: peripheral blood. Source of these receptors: a man older than 75 with active or convalescent COVID-19.

This clone was found a few times. J is TRBJ1-1 and V is TRBV10-2; the D is unclear. CDR1 and CDR2 (germline): WSHSY, SAAADI. This CDR3 contains 15 residues. V gave up 3 bases and J gave up 3 bases, with 14 bases separating them. The CDR3: CASSDMLGGHTEAFF. In DNA, the CDR3 is TGCGCCAGCAGTGATATGCTGGGCGGGCACACTGAAGCTTTCTTT.

The table lists this clone with a count of one. This sequence joins TRBV5-1 and TRBJ2-3; 9 bases map to TRBD2. The V gene's germline CDR1 is SGHRS and CDR2 YFSETQ. The CDR3 runs 15 residues. Germline trimming cut 4 bases from V and 1 base from J; bases unmatched to any gene: 4. CDR3 amino acids: CASSVVAGGTDTQYF. In DNA, the CDR3 is TGCGCCAGCAGCGTAGTAGCGGGGGGCACAGATACGCAGTATTTT.

The chain is built from TRBV25-1 and TRBJ1-5; the D gene is possibly TRBD1 (5 bases). This CDR3 contains 14 residues. Trimming removed 2 bases from V and 1 base from J, with 6 bases in between. The germline V gene encodes CDR1 MGHDK and CDR2 SYGVNS. The CDR3 nucleotides are TGTGCCAGCAGTGAAGGGGGGAGCAATCAGCCCCAGCATTTT. Translation: CASSEGGSNQPQHF.

This chain uses TRBV12-5 with TRBJ2-3, with 9 bases matching TRBD2. This CDR3 is built from 14 residues. CDR1 and CDR2 (germline): LGHNT, FRNRAP. Losses at the gene ends were 7 bases for V and 6 bases for J; bases not matched to a gene: 8. CDR3 sequence reads: CASAYSGSGDTQYF. CDR3 bases: TGTGCTAGTGCCTATAGCGGGAGTGGGGATACGCAGTATTTT. The full variable domain, its missing parts supplied by reference TRBV12-5 and TRBJ2-3, is DARVTQTPRHKVTEMGQEVTMRCQPILGHNTVFWYRQTMMQGLELLAYFRNRAPLDDSGMPKDRFSAEMPDATLATLKIQPSEPRDSAVYFCASAYSGSGDTQYFGPGTRLTVL.

The chain has TRBV6-6 and TRBJ2-6; D perhaps matches TRBD1 (5 bases). V dropped 5 bases and J dropped 0 bases, with 14 bases sitting between them. CDR3 length equals 17 residues. CDR1 and CDR2 from the germline V gene are MNHNY and SVGAGI (reference sequence). The CDR3, as DNA: TGTGCCAGCAGTCGCGACAGTTCCGGCTCTGGGGCCAACGTCCTGACTTTC. Its translation is CASSRDSSGSGANVLTF.

The rearrangement links TRBV6-5 to TRBJ1-6; 7 nucleotides agree with TRBD1. Trimming took 5 bases from V and 7 from J; bases not matched to a gene: 8. From germline, CDR1 is MNHEY and CDR2 SVGAGI. The CDR3 is 15 amino acids. The CDR3 loop is CASSTQQGLNSPLHF. The CDR3, as DNA: TGTGCCAGCAGTACTCAACAGGGGTTAAATTCACCCCTCCACTTT.

This chain connects TRBV5-4 to TRBJ2-3, with TRBD1 identical over 7 bases. Germline CDR1 SGHNT, CDR2 YYREEE (reference sequence). J lost 4 bases, V lost 4 bases, and 0 bases had no gene match. The CDR3 has 12 residues. This chain's CDR3 is CASSQGADTQYF. The DNA for the CDR3 is TGTGCCAGCAGCCAGGGGGCAGATACGCAGTATTTT.

The chain uses TRBV20-1 and TRBJ1-1, with TRBD1 matching over 8 bases. The germline CDR1 and CDR2 sequences are DFQATT and SNEGSKA (reference sequence). V shed 5 bases, J shed 10 bases, and the junction held 6 bases outside the gene matches. CDR3 size: 11 residues. CDR3: CSAPGQGGAFF. DNA of the CDR3: TGCAGTGCTCCAGGACAGGGTGGAGCTTTCTTT.

This chain joins TRBV18 and TRBJ2-1; TRBD1 matches 9 bases. The CDR3 contains 16 residues. The V gene's germline CDR1 is KGHSH and CDR2 LQKENI. Trimming took 4 bases from V and 6 from J; bases not matched to a gene: 10. This chain's CDR3 is CASSLLGTGPGNEQFF. The CDR3 nucleotides read TGTGCCAGCTCACTCCTCGGGACAGGGCCTGGCAATGAGCAGTTCTTC.

The chain combines TRBV5-6 with TRBJ2-7; D call uncertain. This CDR3 contains 18 residues. Per the germline V gene, CDR1 is SGHDT and CDR2 is YYEEEE. Trimming took 2 bases from V and 2 from J, leaving 23 bases between them. The CDR3 spells CASSLYSSSVPPTYEQYF. CDR3 nucleotide sequence: TGTGCCAGCAGCTTATACTCCTCCAGCGTTCCTCCCACCTACGAGCAGTACTTC.

V usage is TRBV15 and J usage is TRBJ2-1; TRBD2 matches 11 bases. Trimming cost V 0 bases and J 5 bases; bases outside gene matches: 6. Germline-derived CDR1 and CDR2 are LNHNV and YYDKDF (reference sequence). The CDR3 extends over 17 amino acids. CDR3 sequence (DNA): TGTGCCACCAGCAGAGATAGAACTAGCGGGGGACACAATGAGCAGTTCTTC. Its protein is CATSRDRTSGGHNEQFF. The whole variable domain, remainder taken from reference TRBV15 and TRBJ2-1, is DAMVIQNPRYQVTQFGKPVTLSCSQTLNHNVMYWYQQKSSQAPKLLFHYYDKDFNNEADTPDNFQSRRPNTSFCFLDIRSPGLGDTAMYLCATSRDRTSGGHNEQFFGPGTRLTVL.

This chain links TRBV5-1 with TRBJ1-2; possible D gene TRBD1, 6 bases. Trimming stripped 4 bases from V and 5 bases from J, with 15 bases between. Germline V gene lookup returns CDR1 SGHRS and CDR2 YFSETQ. The CDR3 runs 14 residues. The CDR3 nucleotides read TGCGCCAGCAGCCCCCACCGGGACAAGTATGGCTACACCTTC. Its translation: CASSPHRDKYGYTF. Supplemented by reference TRBV5-1 and TRBJ1-2, the full variable domain reads KAGVTQTPRYLIKTRGQQVTLSCSPISGHRSVSWYQQTPGQGLQFLFEYFSETQRNKGNFPGRFSGRQFSNSRSEMNVSTLELGDSALYLCASSPHRDKYGYTFGSGTRLTVV.

The chain combines TRBV4-3 with TRBJ2-4, with D perhaps matching TRBD2 (7 bases). The CDR3 runs 17 residues. The germline V and J ends were trimmed by 0 bases and 5 bases, with 17 bases remaining between them. From germline, CDR1 is LGHNA and CDR2 YSLEER. For the CDR3, the DNA is TGCGCCAGCAGCCAAGACTCTAGGGGGGGAGGGCAAAACATTCAGTACTTC. Translation gives CASSQDSRGGGQNIQYF.

The J gene is TRBJ1-1, the V gene TRBV30; the D is unclear. The CDR3 runs to 15 residues. V gave up 5 bases and J gave up 7 bases, with 23 bases separating them. Germline CDR1 is GTSNPN and CDR2 is SVGIG (reference sequence). As DNA, the CDR3 is TGTGCCTGGGCCCGCAGCCGGTCACAACCGGGTGAAGCTTTCTTT. Encoded protein: CAWARSRSQPGEAFF.

V gene TRBV4-1 combines with J gene TRBJ2-2; the D is unclear. Germline assignment: CDR1 MGHRA and CDR2 YSYEKL. The V gene lost 3 bases and the J gene lost 3 bases, with 2 bases spanning the gap. There are 12 residues in the CDR3. DNA of the CDR3: TGCGCCAGCAGCCACGACACCGGGGAGCTGTTTTTT. This encodes CASSHDTGELFF.

This rearrangement joins TRBV25-1 to TRBJ2-7; D not resolved. The germline CDR1 and CDR2 sequences are MGHDK and SYGVNS. This CDR3 comprises 14 residues. V was pared by 10 bases and J by 3 bases, with 19 bases between. Here the CDR3 reads CATAGPYMSYEQYF. DNA of the CDR3: TGTGCCACCGCAGGCCCCTACATGAGCTACGAGCAGTACTTC.

As for this clone: The junction differs from germline at one of its ends, possibly a read error. The J gene is TRBJ2-2, the V gene TRBV2; 7 bases fit TRBD1. Germline V CDR1 and CDR2: SNHLY, FYNNEI. The length of the CDR3 is 13 residues. CDR3 amino acids: CASREDRVGELFF. Here the CDR3 DNA reads TGTGCCAGCAGAGAAGACAGGGTCGGGGAGCTGTTTTTT.

This sequence joins TRBV19 and TRBJ1-1; 12 nucleotides agree with TRBD1. V was clipped by 6 bases and J by 4 bases; unmatched bases: 12. This CDR3 has 17 residues. Germline V gene lookup returns CDR1 LNHDA and CDR2 SQIVND (reference sequence). The chain's CDR3 is CASSLSRDRGRGTEAFF. CDR3 sequence (DNA): TGTGCCAGTAGCTTATCCCGGGACAGGGGGCGAGGCACTGAAGCTTTCTTT.

This clone was picked up one time. This chain links TRBV7-2 with TRBJ1-1; D is unclear. Trimming pared 2 bases from V and 1 base from J, leaving 8 bases between. The CDR3 covers 14 residues. The germline CDR1 and CDR2 sequences are SGHTA and FQGNSA. CDR3 DNA sequence: TGTGCCAGCAGCTTAAACCCAGGGAACACTGAAGCTTTCTTT. Its protein is CASSLNPGNTEAFF.

This clone has a single count. V and J are TRBV7-9 and TRBJ2-5; D unresolved. CDR3 length: 15 amino acids. The V and J ends lost 1 base and 5 bases respectively, with 14 bases between them. Germline assignment: CDR1 SEHNR and CDR2 FQNEAQ (reference sequence). The CDR3 reads CASSLGQVDEETQYF. In DNA, the CDR3 is TGTGCCAGCAGCTTAGGGCAGGTCGACGAGGAGACCCAGTACTTC.

This chain joins TRBV5-1 and TRBJ2-1; TRBD1 matches 9 bases. The length of the CDR3 is 14 residues. V gave up 1 base and J gave up 8 bases; unmatched junction bases: 4. Germline V gene lookup returns CDR1 SGHRS and CDR2 YFSETQ. The CDR3 nucleotides are TGCGCCAGCAGCTTGACAGGGGACAGGGATGAGCAGTTCTTC. Translation: CASSLTGDRDEQFF.

The rearrangement joins TRBV11-3 to TRBJ2-3, with 11 bases aligning to TRBD1. Germline V CDR1 and CDR2: SGHNT, YENEEA. The junction had 8 bases not matched to a gene; V was cut back by 5 bases and J by 4 bases. CDR3 length: 16 amino acids. The CDR3 loop is CASSPGQGVVADTQYF. In DNA form, the CDR3 reads TGTGCCAGCAGCCCGGGACAGGGGGTCGTGGCAGATACGCAGTATTTT.

The chain is built from TRBV6-5 and TRBJ2-7, with D possibly being TRBD2 (5 bases). CDR3 length: 15 residues. CDR1 is MNHEY, CDR2 SVGAGI, per germline. V was pared by 0 bases and J by 4 bases, with 13 bases between. As DNA, the CDR3 is TGTGCCAGCAGTTACTCGAGGAATAGCGAGTACGAGCAGTACTTC. Translation: CASSYSRNSEYEQYF.

V usage is TRBV15 and J usage is TRBJ2-5; no definite D call. The CDR3 runs to 14 residues. Trimming shortened V by 0 bases and J by 4 bases, and 9 bases separated the two germline ends. Germline V gene lookup returns CDR1 LNHNV and CDR2 YYDKDF (reference sequence). This chain's CDR3 is CATSRDEVGETQYF. CDR3 DNA: TGTGCCACCAGCAGAGATGAGGTCGGAGAGACCCAGTACTTC.

CDR3 residues: CASSQGLTNQPQHF. The CDR3 DNA sequence: TGTGCCAGCAGCCAGGGACTAACGAATCAGCCCCAGCATTTT. The rearrangement links TRBV14 to TRBJ1-5; weak D call: TRBD1 (5 bases). Trimming took off 3 bases at V and 4 bases at J, with 10 bases between the two ends. This CDR3 comprises 14 residues. Germline CDR1 reads SGHDN; CDR2 reads FVKESK.

This chain uses TRBV18 with TRBJ1-2; 9 nucleotides agree with TRBD1. This CDR3 is built from 16 residues. J gave up 5 bases and V 3 bases, and 10 bases lay outside the gene matches. CDR1 and CDR2 from the germline V gene are KGHSH and LQKENI. CDR3 sequence (DNA): TGTGCCAGCTCACCTAACCCGGGACAGGGAGGATATGGCTACACCTTC. Translation: CASSPNPGQGGYGYTF.

The chain employs TRBV30 and TRBJ1-5, with D perhaps TRBD1 (5 bases). Trimming took 0 bases from V and 6 from J, leaving 21 bases between them. The CDR3 contains 17 residues. The germline gives CDR1 GTSNPN, CDR2 SVGIG (reference sequence). The CDR3 DNA reads TGTGCCTGGAGTGTGGGATCAGGGCTCAGGGAAGTTCAGCCCCAGCATTTT. Its translation is CAWSVGSGLREVQPQHF.

This clone came up once. The V call is TRBV18, the J call TRBJ2-5; 8 bases match TRBD2. CDR1 and CDR2 (germline): KGHSH, LQKENI. V lost 5 bases, J lost 4 bases, and 9 bases stayed unmatched. The CDR3 has 15 residues. In DNA form, the CDR3 reads TGTGCCAGCTCATCACTAGCGGAGGGAGGAGAGACCCAGTACTTC. Translated, it gives CASSSLAEGGETQYF.

V gene TRBV6-6 combines with J gene TRBJ2-2; 8 bases are a match to TRBD1. Germline CDR1 and CDR2: MNHNY and SVGAGI (reference sequence). With V trimmed by 4 bases and J by 3 bases, 4 bases remained unmatched. CDR3 size: 15 residues. The CDR3 DNA reads as TGTGCCAGCAGTTCCCCGGACAGGGACACCGGGGAGCTGTTTTTT. This sequence encodes CASSSPDRDTGELFF.

J is TRBJ2-1 and V is TRBV19; 9 positions match TRBD2. The ends lost 7 bases at V and 8 bases at J; junction bases unmatched: 15. The length of the CDR3 is 16 residues. Per the germline V gene, CDR1 is LNHDA and CDR2 is SQIVND (reference sequence). The CDR3 here is CASTPPGGRARDEQFF. The CDR3 DNA sequence: TGTGCCAGTACCCCCCCGGGCGGGAGGGCCAGAGATGAGCAGTTCTTC.

V is TRBV5-5 and J is TRBJ1-3, with a tentative D call TRBD1 (5 bases). Germline CDR1 reads SGHKS; CDR2 reads YYEKEE (reference sequence). The CDR3 contains 16 residues. V shed 4 bases and J shed 0 bases, with 14 bases lying between them. The CDR3 loop reads CASSHPGGDSGNTIYF. CDR3 bases: TGTGCCAGCAGCCACCCGGGAGGGGACTCTGGAAACACCATATATTTT.

V usage is TRBV29-1 and J usage is TRBJ1-2; D remains unclear. The CDR3 contains 11 residues. CDR1 is SQVTM and CDR2 is ANQGSEA in the germline V gene. V lost 4 bases and J 3 bases, leaving 6 bases between the germline ends. CDR3 nucleotides: TGCAGCGTTGCTCTAGACTATGGCTACACCTTC. The encoded protein is CSVALDYGYTF.